Below, 14 T cell receptor beta chains from the same sample are listed, as sequenced in a study of B cell selection in AIRE deficiency. Sorting defined conventional CD4 T cells as CD4+CD127+. The data were produced by immunoSEQ multiplex PCR, yet TCRdb's version contains in-frame clones alone and is incomplete. The data hold 20,000 to 25,000 clones, with 97% observed a single time. Sample: conventional CD4+ T cells sorted from PBMCs. Every receptor here comes from a human donor with AIRE deficiency.

The rearrangement uses TRBV7-2 and TRBJ2-7; TRBD2 might be the D (5 bases). The CDR3 loop spans 16 amino acids. Germline V gene lookup returns CDR1 SGHTA and CDR2 FQGNSA. Trimming left V 3 bases short and J 4 bases short, with 19 bases between. The CDR3 sequence is CASSFSLARGSYEQYF. The DNA for the CDR3 is TGTGCCAGCAGCTTCTCACTCGCCCGGGGAAGTTACGAGCAGTACTTC. The full variable domain, with the rest looked up from reference TRBV7-2 and TRBJ2-7, is GAGVSQSPSNKVTEKGKDVELRCDPISGHTALYWYRQSLGQGLEFLIYFQGNSAPDKSGLPSDRFSAERTGGSVSTLTIQRTQQEDSAVYLCASSFSLARGSYEQYFGPGTRLTVT.

CDR3 sequence: CASSPTGYEQYF. The CDR3 DNA reads as TGTGCCAGCAGCCCAACAGGTTACGAGCAGTACTTC. The chain has TRBV7-3 and TRBJ2-7, with D possibly being TRBD1 (5 bases). CDR1 SGHTA and CDR2 FQGTGA come from the germline V gene. Trimming removed 5 bases at V and 4 bases at J, with 9 bases between. The CDR3 consists of 12 residues.

J is TRBJ1-5 and V is TRBV5-4, with a possible D match to TRBD1 (5 bases). CDR3 length: 14 amino acids. Trimming took off 4 bases at V and 6 bases at J, with 14 bases between the two ends. Germline CDR1 is SGHNT and CDR2 is YYREEE (reference sequence). The CDR3 bases are TGTGCCAGCAGCCGAGGAGGGGTGGGTCAGCCCCAGCATTTT. It is translated as CASSRGGVGQPQHF.

The chain links TRBV7-2 to TRBJ1-3, with no clear D. The CDR3 extends over 15 amino acids. Trimming pared 0 bases from V and 0 bases from J, leaving 6 bases between. The germline gives CDR1 SGHTA, CDR2 FQGNSA. The CDR3 DNA sequence: TGTGCCAGCAGCTTAGCTGGGAGCTCTGGAAACACCATATATTTT. Residues: CASSLAGSSGNTIYF.

The chain joins TRBV11-2 to TRBJ2-5; 8 positions match TRBD2. J gave up 2 bases and V 5 bases, and 7 bases lay outside the gene matches. Germline lookup yields CDR1 SGHAT and CDR2 FQNNGV. The CDR3 runs to 15 residues. Written as DNA, the CDR3 is TGTGCCAGCAGCCCAAGGACTAGCAGTCAAGAGACCCAGTACTTC. It specifies CASSPRTSSQETQYF.

V gene TRBV21-1 combines with J gene TRBJ1-1. TRBV21-1 counts as a pseudogene. The CDR3 length is 15 residues. CDR3 in amino acids: CASTNRLLLNTEAFF. The CDR3 nucleotides read TGTGCCAGCACCAACCGCCTCCTGCTTAACACTGAAGCTTTCTTT.

This clone showed up just once. The V and J genes are TRBV20-1 and TRBJ2-7; D is unresolved. The V and J ends lost 6 bases and 7 bases respectively, with 13 bases between them. The CDR3 has 11 amino acids. Germline assignment: CDR1 DFQATT and CDR2 SNEGSKA (reference sequence). CDR3 coding DNA: TGCAGTGCCACACCCTCCAGGGAGCAGTACTTC. It is translated as CSATPSREQYF.

The chain combines TRBV5-6 with TRBJ1-2; possibly TRBD1 for D (5 bases). This CDR3 spans 13 amino acids. Trimming took off 2 bases at V and 6 bases at J, with 11 bases between the two ends. The germline V gene has CDR1 SGHDT and CDR2 YYEEEE. CDR3 sequence reads: CASSLGVGDGYTF. The DNA of the CDR3 is TGTGCCAGCAGCTTAGGGGTAGGGGATGGCTACACCTTC.

The rearrangement uses TRBV6-6 and TRBJ2-7, with 11 bases matching TRBD1. This CDR3 has 16 amino acids. The germline V gene has CDR1 MNHNY and CDR2 SVGAGI (reference sequence). The J segment lost 6 bases and the V segment lost 7 bases, leaving 14 bases of the junction unmatched. CDR3 sequence (DNA): TGTGCCAGCACCCGGGCCGGAGGACAGGGGGCGTCCGAGCAGTACTTC. Amino acid sequence: CASTRAGGQGASEQYF.

The J gene is TRBJ2-3, the V gene TRBV27; no firm D call. The CDR3 runs to 17 residues. The V and J ends lost 6 bases and 2 bases respectively, with 21 bases between them. Per the germline V gene, CDR1 is MNHEY and CDR2 is SMNVEV (reference sequence). The CDR3 here is CASRVLASAPPTDTQYF. The DNA for the CDR3 is TGTGCCAGCAGGGTACTGGCTAGTGCCCCCCCCACAGATACGCAGTATTTT.

V usage is TRBV28 and J usage is TRBJ2-1; perhaps D is TRBD1 or TRBD2 (5 bases each). Between the trimmed V and J ends, which lost 7 bases and 4 bases, there was a span of 14 bases. There are 14 residues in the CDR3. Germline assignment: CDR1 MDHEN and CDR2 SYDVKM. CDR3 loop: CASTLGDDYNEQFF. The CDR3 DNA follows: TGTGCCAGCACCCTTGGGGACGATTACAATGAGCAGTTCTTC.

The V gene is TRBV11-2, the J gene TRBJ2-7; 10 nucleotides match TRBD2. The CDR3 is 15 amino acids. Germline V gene sequence: CDR1 SGHAT, CDR2 FQNNGV. V lost 5 bases, J lost 5 bases, and 9 bases stayed unmatched. The CDR3 protein is CASSPGLAAFDEQYF. The CDR3 DNA sequence: TGTGCCAGCAGCCCTGGACTAGCGGCCTTCGACGAGCAGTACTTC. Supplemented by reference TRBV11-2 and TRBJ2-7, the full variable domain reads EAGVAQSPRYKIIEKRQSVAFWCNPISGHATLYWYQQILGQGPKLLIQFQNNGVVDDSQLPKDRFSAERLKGVDSTLKIQPAKLEDSAVYLCASSPGLAAFDEQYFGPGTRLTVT.

CDR3 residues: CAWGPSMNTEAFF. DNA of the CDR3: TGTGCCTGGGGCCCTAGCATGAACACTGAAGCTTTCTTT. The rearrangement joins TRBV30 to TRBJ1-1; no definite D call. Trimming pared 5 bases from V and 0 bases from J, leaving 10 bases between. This CDR3 comprises 13 residues. CDR1 is GTSNPN and CDR2 is SVGIG in the germline V gene (reference sequence).

A note on this clone: One end of the junction varies from germline; a read error may be responsible. V gene TRBV6-6 combines with J gene TRBJ2-7, with D perhaps TRBD1 or TRBD2 (5 bases each). There are 13 residues in the CDR3. In germline, CDR1 is MNHNY, CDR2 SVGAGI (reference sequence). Here the CDR3 reads CASSRGSTYEQHF. The CDR3 nucleotides read TGTGCCAGCAGTCGGGGCTCCACCTACGAGCAGCACTTC.